The source of this T cell receptor (beta chain) is a study of T cells in Graves' hyperthyroidism and ophthalmopathy. On the study more broadly: Blood from the periphery was taken at initial diagnosis, before any treatment.

Amplified TCR beta CDR3 regions came from RNA transcripts. First-round RT-PCR targeting the TCR CDR3 was performed with the HTBI primer set. MiXCR, run by TCRdb on the multiplex PCR reads, gives a single entry per CDR3 protein. The table lists a few hundred thousand distinct CDR3 sequences, around 18% of them singletons. Per the germline V gene, CDR1 is PRHDT and CDR2 is FYEKMQ (reference sequence). Trimming removed 5 bases at V and 5 bases at J, with 21 bases between. The CDR3 has 17 amino acids. A roughly 9.7 ml volume of fresh peripheral blood provided the PBMCs. Sequencing used blood. The V call is TRBV13, the J call TRBJ2-2; D call uncertain. The origin of this receptor is a woman in her thirties or forties with Graves' ophthalmopathy. In DNA form, the CDR3 reads TGTGCCAGCAGCGGTTCAAAGCTGGTATCGAGGACCGGGGAGCTGTTTTTT. It encodes CASSGSKLVSRTGELFF.